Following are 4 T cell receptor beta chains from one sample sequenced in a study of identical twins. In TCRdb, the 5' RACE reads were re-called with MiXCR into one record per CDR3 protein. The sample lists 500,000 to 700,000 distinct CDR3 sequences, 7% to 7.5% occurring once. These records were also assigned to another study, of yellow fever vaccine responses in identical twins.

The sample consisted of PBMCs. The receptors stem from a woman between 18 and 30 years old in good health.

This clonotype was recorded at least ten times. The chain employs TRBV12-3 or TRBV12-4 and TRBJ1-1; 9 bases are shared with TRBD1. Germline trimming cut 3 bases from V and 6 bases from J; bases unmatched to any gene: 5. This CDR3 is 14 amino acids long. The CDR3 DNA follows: TGTGCCAGCAGTTTTTCGGGACAGGGTCCTGAAGCTTTCTTT. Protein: CASSFSGQGPEAFF.

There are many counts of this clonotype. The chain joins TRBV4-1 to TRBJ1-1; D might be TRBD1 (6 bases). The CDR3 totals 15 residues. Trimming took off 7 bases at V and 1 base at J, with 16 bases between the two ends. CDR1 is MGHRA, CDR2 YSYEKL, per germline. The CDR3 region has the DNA TGCGCCAGCACCGCCGACCCACAGGGGAACACTGAAGCTTTCTTT. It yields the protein CASTADPQGNTEAFF.

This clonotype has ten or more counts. The DNA of the CDR3 is TGTGCCAGCAGCTTAAGCGGACTAGCTTCGGATACGCAGTATTTT. This encodes CASSLSGLASDTQYF. This chain joins TRBV7-3 and TRBJ2-3, with 8 bases matching TRBD2. V gave up 1 base and J gave up 6 bases; unmatched junction bases: 6. In germline, CDR1 is SGHTA, CDR2 FQGTGA. The CDR3 has 15 residues. The whole variable domain, filled in from reference TRBV7-3 and TRBJ2-3, reads GAGVSQTPSNKVTEKGKYVELRCDPISGHTALYWYRQSLGQGPEFLIYFQGTGAADDSGLPNDRFFAVRPEGSVSTLKIQRTERGDSAVYLCASSLSGLASDTQYFGPGTRLTVL.

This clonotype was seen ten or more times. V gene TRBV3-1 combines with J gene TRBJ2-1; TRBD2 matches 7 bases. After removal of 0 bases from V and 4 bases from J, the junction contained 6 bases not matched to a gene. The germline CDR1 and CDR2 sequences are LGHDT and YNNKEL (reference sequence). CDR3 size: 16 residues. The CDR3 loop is CASSQEAGRAYNEQFF. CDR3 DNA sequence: TGTGCCAGCAGCCAAGAAGCAGGGAGGGCATACAATGAGCAGTTCTTC.